A selection of T cell receptor beta chains follows, all from one sample in a study of T cell responses to AZD1222 COVID-19 vaccine. TCRdb's table, derived via immunoSEQ multiplex PCR, lists solely in-frame clones and lacks some. The table records 80,000 to 100,000 clones, approximately 90% of them present only once. This specimen was peripheral blood, taken 28 days after the second AZD1222 dose. The source of these receptors is an adult who received the AZD1222 COVID-19 vaccine. CDR3s include the opening cysteine and the closing phenylalanine or tryptophan. D genes are given only for firm matches. The size field is filled for only some rows; it gives once, few, many or a size class.

>TRBJ1-6|.|.|TRBV5-1
CASSWSEDSPLHF
TGCGCCAGCAGCTGGTCCGAGGATTCACCCCTCCACTTT
>TRBJ1-6|.|.|TRBV12-3/TRBV12-4
CASGDGVNSPLHF
TGTGCCAGCGGAGACGGGGTGAATTCACCCCTCCACTTT
>TRBJ1-6|.|once|TRBV15
CATKEVYNSPLHF
TGTGCCACCAAAGAGGTTTATAATTCACCCCTCCACTTT
>TRBJ1-2|.|.|TRBV15
CATSRDLRDGYTF
TGTGCCACCAGCAGAGATCTGAGGGATGGCTACACCTTC
>TRBJ2-5|.|.|TRBV5-1
CASSLRTGEYQETQYF
TGCGCCAGCAGCCTACGGACTGGCGAGTACCAAGAGACCCAGTACTTC
>TRBJ1-3|.|once|TRBV11-2
CASSPPDPLGLSGNTIYF
TGTGCCAGCAGCCCGCCAGACCCACTGGGGCTCTCTGGAAACACCATATATTTT
>TRBJ1-4|TRBD1|.|TRBV5-1
CASSIGQGLATNEKLFF
TGCGCCAGCAGCATTGGACAGGGCCTAGCAACTAATGAAAAACTGTTTTTT
>TRBJ2-1|TRBD1|.|TRBV27
CASSWTGTYNEQFF
TGTGCCAGCAGTTGGACAGGGACCTACAATGAGCAGTTCTTC
>TRBJ2-7|.|.|TRBV6-1
CASSVGRTLRGSYEQYF
TGTGCCAGCAGTGTGGGTAGGACCTTACGAGGCTCCTACGAGCAGTACTTC
>TRBJ2-5|TRBD2|.|TRBV27
CASSLSRGRGKETQYF
TGTGCCAGCAGTTTATCTCGCGGGAGAGGTAAAGAGACCCAGTACTTC
>TRBJ1-4|TRBD1|.|TRBV5-1
CASSLAWSGTAGIEKLFF
TGCGCCAGCAGCTTGGCCTGGTCCGGGACAGCCGGCATTGAAAAACTGTTTTTT
>TRBJ1-2|.|.|TRBV5-4
CASSPTGPGYTF
TGTGCCAGCAGCCCGACAGGACCGGGCTACACCTTC
>TRBJ2-1|TRBD2|.|TRBV7-8
CASSPQRGGQDEQFF
TGTGCCAGCAGCCCACAGCGGGGGGGCCAGGATGAGCAGTTCTTC
>TRBJ1-6|.|.|TRBV6-2/TRBV6-3
CASSLTSASGGSPLHF
TGTGCCAGCAGCCTCACTTCAGCTTCGGGCGGTTCACCCCTCCACTTT
>TRBJ1-1|TRBD1|.|TRBV4-3
CASSSTGENTEAFF
TGCGCCAGCAGTTCTACAGGGGAGAACACTGAAGCTTTCTTT
>TRBJ2-1|TRBD2|.|TRBV30
CAWSVLNSSGACPEQFF
TGTGCCTGGAGCGTACTTAATTCTAGCGGGGCCTGCCCGGAGCAGTTCTTC
>TRBJ2-7|TRBD2|.|TRBV6-1
CASSERASGRRTEQYF
TGTGCCAGCAGTGAAAGAGCCAGCGGGAGAAGAACGGAGCAGTACTTC